This T cell receptor (beta chain) was recovered during a study of blood T cell repertoires in COVID-19. Overall study context: The United States, Italy and Spain supplied acute and convalescent COVID-19 samples. PBMCs, B-cell-depleted T cells, or T cells provided the cDNA or gDNA that made up the material.

The V segment lost 6 bases and the J segment 0 bases; nucleotides outside the gene matches: 5. The CDR3 contains 15 residues. Germline V lookup: CDR1 MNHEY, CDR2 SVGAGI. Sequencing was performed with immunoSEQ multiplex PCR; in TCRdb, only in-frame clones are kept and a portion is missing. This table has some 200,000 clones, 75% to 85% appearing once. The chain recombines TRBV6-5 with TRBJ2-7, with 10 bases identical to TRBD1. The sample consisted of peripheral blood. This clonotype originated in a human donor in a cohort sampled during active COVID-19. The CDR3 is CASSHRDRGSYEQYF. DNA of the CDR3: TGTGCCAGCAGCCACCGGGACAGGGGCTCCTACGAGCAGTACTTC.